These 9 T cell receptor beta chains came from one sample sequenced in a study of tissue T cells after allogeneic stem cell transplantation. This sample's time point: mouse harvest day 14 after allogeneic transplant. Each mouse received 10^7 T-cell-depleted marrow cells plus 10^6 splenic CD5+ T cells by tail vein. The table came from immunoSEQ multiplex PCR; TCRdb's copy has only in-frame clones and leaves some out. The data show some 4,500 clones, around 45% seen once. What was sequenced was gut tissue. Receptor source: a female BALB/c mouse given C57BL/6 T cells with graft-versus-host disease after an allogeneic hematopoietic cell transplant.

On this clone: Here the gene names and germline are mouse. From the germline J gene comes the end of the CDR3, since the read stops 1 residue before it. The gene calls are TRBV16 and TRBJ2-4, with unresolved D. The V gene's germline CDR1 is SGHSA and CDR2 FRNQAP. The CDR3 length is 14 residues. V was clipped by 2 bases and J by 4 bases, with 10 bases between them. The covered CDR3 bases are TGTGCAAGCAGCTTAAGGGAGGGAGAAAACACCTTGTAC. Protein product: CASSLREGENTLY. The full CDR3 protein reads CASSLREGENTLYF. Based on the CDR3 plus reference TRBV16 and TRBJ2-4, the full variable domain is NAGVIQTPRHKVTGKGQEATLWCEPISGHSAVFWYRQTIVQGLEFLTYFRNQAPIDDSGMPKERFSAQMPNQSHSTLKIQSTQPQDSAVYLCASSLREGENTLYFGAGTRLSVL.

Turning to this clone: All gene names here are mouse names. The read terminates 1 residue ahead of where the CDR3 ends, so the germline J gene completes it. The V and J genes are TRBV16 and TRBJ1-2; possible D gene TRBD1, 6 bases. Trimming left V 3 bases short and J 2 bases short, with 7 bases between. The CDR3 is 13 residues long. Germline-derived CDR1 and CDR2 are SGHSA and FRNQAP. CDR3 DNA (partial): TGTGCAAGCAGCTTTACAGGGAACTCCGACTACACC. It codes for CASSFTGNSDYT. The whole CDR3 protein reads CASSFTGNSDYTF.

This clone ranks as medium-sized. The germline and genes are mouse ones. The CDR3 end lies 1 residue beyond the end of the read and is filled in from the germline J gene. This chain connects TRBV14 to TRBJ1-2, with TRBD1 identical over 8 bases. Trimming at V came to 5 bases and at J to 0 bases, leaving 6 bases not matched to a gene. The CDR3 consists of 15 residues. In germline, CDR1 is SGHDT, CDR2 FRDEAV. CDR3 bases read: TGTGCCAGCAGCCCTGGACAGGGATCAAACTCCGACTACACC. Translated, it gives CASSPGQGSNSDYT. The complete CDR3 reads CASSPGQGSNSDYTF.

With respect to this clone: Mouse gene names and germline throughout. The CDR3 end is not reached by the read, which stops 1 residue before it; the germline J gene fills it in. This chain links TRBV12-1 with TRBJ2-3; D gene unclear. The CDR3 runs 14 residues. The germline V and J ends were trimmed by 2 bases and 0 bases, with 8 bases remaining between them. Per germline, CDR1 SGHSN and CDR2 HYEKVE. The chain's CDR3 is CASSPTTSAETLYF. Incomplete CDR3 DNA: TGTGCCAGCTCTCCGACAACTAGTGCAGAAACGCTGTAT.

This clone is classed as medium-sized. These gene names are mouse names. Different DNA sequences within this sample yield the same CDR3. The CDR3 here is CASSLDRNSDYTF. The sequenced CDR3 bases are TGTGCCAGCTCTCTCGACCGAAACTCCGACTACACC. V is TRBV12-2 and J is TRBJ1-2; D unresolved. The CDR3 is cut off 1 residue early in the read; its end comes from the germline J gene. This CDR3 is 13 amino acids long. With 0 bases removed from V and 1 base from J, the gap between germline ends came to 5 bases. In germline, CDR1 is SGHLS, CDR2 HYDKME.

This clone was seen more than once but under ten times. Gene names denote mouse genes. The read stops 1 residue short of the end of the CDR3; the missing end is completed from the germline J gene. The chain has TRBV1 and TRBJ1-5; no clear D. The CDR3 spans 14 residues. Germline CDR1 is NSQYPW and CDR2 is LRSPGD (reference sequence). V gave up 3 bases and J gave up 1 base, with 7 bases separating them. The chain's CDR3 is CTCSARVNNQAPLF. The DNA read from the CDR3 is TGCACCTGCAGTGCCCGGGTGAACAACCAGGCTCCGCTT.

On this clone: The genes and germline here are from mouse. The CDR3 end is not reached by the read, which stops 1 residue before it; the germline J gene fills it in. The chain recombines TRBV15 with TRBJ1-1; 8 bases match TRBD1. The trim removed 8 bases at V and 1 base at J, leaving 0 bases unmatched. Germline V gives CDR1 SGHND, CDR2 FRSKSL. The CDR3 contains 12 residues. CDR3 bases read: TGTGCCAGCGGGACAGGGAACACAGAAGTCTTC. It specifies CASGTGNTEVF. The full CDR3 protein is CASGTGNTEVFF.

On this clone itself: Mouse gene names apply. Read coverage stops 1 residue before the CDR3 terminus; the germline J gene supplies the remainder. V and J are TRBV31 and TRBJ2-7; 9 bases are a match to TRBD1. CDR3 length: 11 amino acids. The J segment lost 4 bases and the V segment lost 5 bases, leaving 0 bases of the junction unmatched. Germline loops: CDR1 GKSSPN, CDR2 SITVG. CDR3 loop: CAWGQGYEQYF. The part of the CDR3 DNA that was read is TGTGCCTGGGGACAGGGGTATGAACAGTAC.

This clone is labeled medium-sized. Each gene name is a mouse one. The read comes to an end 1 residue before the CDR3 does, leaving the germline J gene to fill in the end. The chain joins TRBV17 to TRBJ2-7; the D gene could be TRBD1 or TRBD2 (6 bases each). CDR1 and CDR2 from the germline V gene are MNHDT and YYDKIL. V lost 3 bases to trimming and J lost 4 bases, with 10 bases between them. This CDR3 is 13 amino acids long. CDR3 DNA (partial): TGTGCTAGCAGTAGTTGGGGGCCGTATGAACAGTAC. Amino acid sequence: CASSSWGPYEQY. The entire CDR3 protein reads CASSSWGPYEQYF.